This entry features one TCR beta chain sequence. Its antigen is currently unknown. This entry comes from a study of OX40 agonist ivuxolimab in advanced cancers. Whole-study context: Ivuxolimab is a fully human IgG2 antibody that activates OX40 (CD134). At 0.01 to 10 mg/kg, ivuxolimab was administered intravenously to patients every 2 weeks. Study outcomes and limitations: CD4+ and CD8+ T cells in blood underwent clonal expansion by week 6 at 0.1 to 3.0 mg/kg.

Produced via immunoSEQ multiplex PCR; TCRdb's table is partial and in-frame only. Of roughly 47,000 clones listed, around 89% are singletons. CDR3 size: 13 residues. V dropped 5 bases and J dropped 0 bases, with 8 bases sitting between them. Germline V gene lookup returns CDR1 SQVTM and CDR2 ANQGSEA. At baseline, cycle 4 day 1, and cycle 7 day 1, blood was sampled. The origin of this receptor is an adult with an advanced solid tumor such as melanoma, head and neck, liver or kidney cancer. This specimen consisted of CD4+ or CD8+ T cells sorted from blood, obtained in a trial of the OX40 agonist ivuxolimab. This chain connects TRBV29-1 to TRBJ2-1; D call uncertain. CDR3 bases: TGCAGCGTTCAGGAGTTCTCCTACAATGAGCAGTTCTTC. Protein product: CSVQEFSYNEQFF.